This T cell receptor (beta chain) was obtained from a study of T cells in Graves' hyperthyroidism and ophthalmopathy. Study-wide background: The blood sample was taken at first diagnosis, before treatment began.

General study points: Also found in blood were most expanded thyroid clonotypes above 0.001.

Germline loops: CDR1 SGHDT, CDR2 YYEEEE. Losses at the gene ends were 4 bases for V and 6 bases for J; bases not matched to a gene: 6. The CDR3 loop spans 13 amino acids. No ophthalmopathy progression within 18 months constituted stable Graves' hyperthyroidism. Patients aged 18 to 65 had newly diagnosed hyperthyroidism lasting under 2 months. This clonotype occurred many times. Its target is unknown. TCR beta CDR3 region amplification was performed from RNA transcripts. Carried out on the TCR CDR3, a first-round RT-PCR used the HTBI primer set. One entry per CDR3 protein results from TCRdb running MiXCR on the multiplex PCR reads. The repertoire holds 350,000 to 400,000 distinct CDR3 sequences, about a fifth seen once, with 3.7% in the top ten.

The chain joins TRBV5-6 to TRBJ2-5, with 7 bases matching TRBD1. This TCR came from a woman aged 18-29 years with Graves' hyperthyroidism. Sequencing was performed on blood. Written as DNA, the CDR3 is TGTGCCAGCAGCCTGGGGACAGTACAGACCCAGTACTTC. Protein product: CASSLGTVQTQYF.